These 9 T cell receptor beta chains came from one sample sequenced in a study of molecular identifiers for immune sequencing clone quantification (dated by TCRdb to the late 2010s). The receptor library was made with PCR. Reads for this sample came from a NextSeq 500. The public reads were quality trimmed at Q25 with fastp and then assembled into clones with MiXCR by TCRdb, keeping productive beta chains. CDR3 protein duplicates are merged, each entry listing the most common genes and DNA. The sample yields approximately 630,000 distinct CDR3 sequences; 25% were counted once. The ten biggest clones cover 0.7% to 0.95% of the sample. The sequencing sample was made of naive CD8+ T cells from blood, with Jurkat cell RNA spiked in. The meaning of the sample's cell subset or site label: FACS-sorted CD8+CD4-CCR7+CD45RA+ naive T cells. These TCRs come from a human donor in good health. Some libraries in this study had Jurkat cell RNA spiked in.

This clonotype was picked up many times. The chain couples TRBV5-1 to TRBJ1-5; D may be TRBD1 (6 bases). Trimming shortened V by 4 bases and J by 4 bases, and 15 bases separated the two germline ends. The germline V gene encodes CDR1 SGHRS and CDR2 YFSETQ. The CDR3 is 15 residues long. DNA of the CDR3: TGCGCCAGCAGCCTTTCGGGGGCCGAGAATCAGCCCCAGCATTTT. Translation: CASSLSGAENQPQHF.

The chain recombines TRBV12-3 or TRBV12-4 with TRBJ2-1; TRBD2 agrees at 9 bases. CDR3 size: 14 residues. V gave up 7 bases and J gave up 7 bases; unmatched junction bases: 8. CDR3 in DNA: TGTGCCAGCACCCCGTCTAGCGGGATTAATGAGCAGTTCTTC. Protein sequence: CASTPSSGINEQFF.

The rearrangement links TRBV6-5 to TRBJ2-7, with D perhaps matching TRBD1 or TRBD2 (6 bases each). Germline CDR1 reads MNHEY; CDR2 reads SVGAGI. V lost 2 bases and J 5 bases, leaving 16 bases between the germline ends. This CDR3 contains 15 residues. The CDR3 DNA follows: TGTGCCAGCAGTTACGGGGGGCAGGGAAGCGACGAGCAGTACTTC. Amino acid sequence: CASSYGGQGSDEQYF.

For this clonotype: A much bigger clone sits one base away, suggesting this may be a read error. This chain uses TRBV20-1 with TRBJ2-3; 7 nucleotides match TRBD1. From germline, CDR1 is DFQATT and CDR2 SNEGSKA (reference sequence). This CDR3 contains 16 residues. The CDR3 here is CSGRDFRDSHTDTQYF. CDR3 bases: TGCAGTGGTAGAGATTTCCGGGACAGCCATACAGATACGCAGTATTTT.

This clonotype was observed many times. The CDR3 bases are TGCAGCGTTATCCCCTACCTTCTCGAGACTAGCGGGAGCAGCTCCTACGAGCAGTACTTC. It is translated as CSVIPYLLETSGSSSYEQYF. V is TRBV29-1 and J is TRBJ2-7, with 12 bases fitting TRBD2. This CDR3 has 20 residues. With V trimmed by 5 bases and J by 0 bases, 20 bases remained unmatched. The germline gives CDR1 SQVTM, CDR2 ANQGSEA.

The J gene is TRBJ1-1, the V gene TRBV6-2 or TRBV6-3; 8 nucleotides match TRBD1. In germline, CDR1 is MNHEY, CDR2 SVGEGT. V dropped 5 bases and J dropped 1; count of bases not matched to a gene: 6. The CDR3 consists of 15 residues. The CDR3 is CASSNSGTGNTEAFF. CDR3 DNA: TGTGCCAGCAGTAACAGCGGGACAGGGAACACTGAAGCTTTCTTT.

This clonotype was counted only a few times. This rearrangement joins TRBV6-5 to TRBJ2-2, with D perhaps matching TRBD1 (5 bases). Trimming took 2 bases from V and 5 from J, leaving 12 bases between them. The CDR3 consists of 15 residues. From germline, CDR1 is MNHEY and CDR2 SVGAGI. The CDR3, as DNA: TGTGCCAGCAGTTACGCGGACATGGGGACCGGGGAGCTGTTTTTT. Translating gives CASSYADMGTGELFF.

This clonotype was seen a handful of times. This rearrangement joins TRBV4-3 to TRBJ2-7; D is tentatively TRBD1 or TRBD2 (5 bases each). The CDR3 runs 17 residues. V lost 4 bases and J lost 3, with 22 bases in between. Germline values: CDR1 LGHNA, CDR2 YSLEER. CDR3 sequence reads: CASSREPAGAGYYEQYF. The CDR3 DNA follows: TGCGCCAGCAGCCGCGAACCCGCTGGGGCGGGCTACTACGAGCAGTACTTC.

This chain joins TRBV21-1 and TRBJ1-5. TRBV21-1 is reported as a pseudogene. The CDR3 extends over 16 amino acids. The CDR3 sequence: CASSASRALPNQPQHF. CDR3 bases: TGTGCCAGCAGCGCCTCCCGGGCCCTTCCTAATCAGCCCCAGCATTTT.